This TCR beta chain emerged from a study of T cells in Graves' hyperthyroidism and ophthalmopathy. Study as a whole: Peripheral blood was drawn at first diagnosis, prior to all treatment.

In this sample, this clonotype turned up many times. The antigen is not known. General study results and limits: The model made its ophthalmopathy prediction, and onset followed a median approximately 7 months later.

The J segment lost 9 bases and the V segment lost 3 bases, leaving 5 bases of the junction unmatched. The CDR3 length is 13 residues. Germline loops: CDR1 LGHDT, CDR2 YNNKEL (reference sequence). It was uncontrolled infection, other autoimmune disease, pregnancy or lactation that excluded patients. Used for diagnoses were clinical symptoms, serum thyroxine and TRAb, thyroid ultrasound and orbital computed tomography. TCR beta CDR3 region amplification was performed from RNA transcripts. First-round RT-PCR targeting the TCR CDR3 was performed with the HTBI primer set. Each CDR3 protein gets one entry after TCRdb re-called the multiplex PCR reads with MiXCR. Among hundreds of thousands of distinct CDR3 sequences listed, 15% to 20% were seen once.

The chain employs TRBV3-1 and TRBJ2-1, with TRBD1 matching 7 bases. The sequence was collected from a woman aged 45-65 years with Graves' hyperthyroidism that later progressed to Graves' ophthalmopathy. The sequenced sample consisted of blood. CDR3 sequence (DNA): TGTGCCAGCAGCCAGTCTTCAGGGGGTGAGCAGTTCTTC. It is translated as CASSQSSGGEQFF.